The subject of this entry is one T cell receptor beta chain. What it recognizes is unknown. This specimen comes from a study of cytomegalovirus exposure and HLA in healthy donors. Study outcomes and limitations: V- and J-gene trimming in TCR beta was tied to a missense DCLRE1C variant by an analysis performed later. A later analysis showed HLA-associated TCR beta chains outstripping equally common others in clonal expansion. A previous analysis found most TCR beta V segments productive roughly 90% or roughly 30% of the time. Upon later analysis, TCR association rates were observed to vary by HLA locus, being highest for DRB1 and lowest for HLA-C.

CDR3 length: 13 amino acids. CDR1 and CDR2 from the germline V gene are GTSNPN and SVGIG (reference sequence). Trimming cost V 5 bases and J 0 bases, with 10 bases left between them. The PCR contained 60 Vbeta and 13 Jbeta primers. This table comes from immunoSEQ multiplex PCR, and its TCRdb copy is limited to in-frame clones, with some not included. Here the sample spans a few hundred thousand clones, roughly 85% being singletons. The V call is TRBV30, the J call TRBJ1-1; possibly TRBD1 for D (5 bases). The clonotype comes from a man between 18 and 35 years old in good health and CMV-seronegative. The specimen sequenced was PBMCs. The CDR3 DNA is TGTGCCTGGGACCAGGGCCTGAACACTGAAGCTTTCTTT. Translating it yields CAWDQGLNTEAFF. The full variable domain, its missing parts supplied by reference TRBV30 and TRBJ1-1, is SQTIHQWPATLVQPVGSPLSLECTVEGTSNPNLYWYRQAAGRGLQLLFYSVGIGQISSEVPQNLSASRPQDRQFILSSKKLLLSDSGFYLCAWDQGLNTEAFFGQGTRLTVV.